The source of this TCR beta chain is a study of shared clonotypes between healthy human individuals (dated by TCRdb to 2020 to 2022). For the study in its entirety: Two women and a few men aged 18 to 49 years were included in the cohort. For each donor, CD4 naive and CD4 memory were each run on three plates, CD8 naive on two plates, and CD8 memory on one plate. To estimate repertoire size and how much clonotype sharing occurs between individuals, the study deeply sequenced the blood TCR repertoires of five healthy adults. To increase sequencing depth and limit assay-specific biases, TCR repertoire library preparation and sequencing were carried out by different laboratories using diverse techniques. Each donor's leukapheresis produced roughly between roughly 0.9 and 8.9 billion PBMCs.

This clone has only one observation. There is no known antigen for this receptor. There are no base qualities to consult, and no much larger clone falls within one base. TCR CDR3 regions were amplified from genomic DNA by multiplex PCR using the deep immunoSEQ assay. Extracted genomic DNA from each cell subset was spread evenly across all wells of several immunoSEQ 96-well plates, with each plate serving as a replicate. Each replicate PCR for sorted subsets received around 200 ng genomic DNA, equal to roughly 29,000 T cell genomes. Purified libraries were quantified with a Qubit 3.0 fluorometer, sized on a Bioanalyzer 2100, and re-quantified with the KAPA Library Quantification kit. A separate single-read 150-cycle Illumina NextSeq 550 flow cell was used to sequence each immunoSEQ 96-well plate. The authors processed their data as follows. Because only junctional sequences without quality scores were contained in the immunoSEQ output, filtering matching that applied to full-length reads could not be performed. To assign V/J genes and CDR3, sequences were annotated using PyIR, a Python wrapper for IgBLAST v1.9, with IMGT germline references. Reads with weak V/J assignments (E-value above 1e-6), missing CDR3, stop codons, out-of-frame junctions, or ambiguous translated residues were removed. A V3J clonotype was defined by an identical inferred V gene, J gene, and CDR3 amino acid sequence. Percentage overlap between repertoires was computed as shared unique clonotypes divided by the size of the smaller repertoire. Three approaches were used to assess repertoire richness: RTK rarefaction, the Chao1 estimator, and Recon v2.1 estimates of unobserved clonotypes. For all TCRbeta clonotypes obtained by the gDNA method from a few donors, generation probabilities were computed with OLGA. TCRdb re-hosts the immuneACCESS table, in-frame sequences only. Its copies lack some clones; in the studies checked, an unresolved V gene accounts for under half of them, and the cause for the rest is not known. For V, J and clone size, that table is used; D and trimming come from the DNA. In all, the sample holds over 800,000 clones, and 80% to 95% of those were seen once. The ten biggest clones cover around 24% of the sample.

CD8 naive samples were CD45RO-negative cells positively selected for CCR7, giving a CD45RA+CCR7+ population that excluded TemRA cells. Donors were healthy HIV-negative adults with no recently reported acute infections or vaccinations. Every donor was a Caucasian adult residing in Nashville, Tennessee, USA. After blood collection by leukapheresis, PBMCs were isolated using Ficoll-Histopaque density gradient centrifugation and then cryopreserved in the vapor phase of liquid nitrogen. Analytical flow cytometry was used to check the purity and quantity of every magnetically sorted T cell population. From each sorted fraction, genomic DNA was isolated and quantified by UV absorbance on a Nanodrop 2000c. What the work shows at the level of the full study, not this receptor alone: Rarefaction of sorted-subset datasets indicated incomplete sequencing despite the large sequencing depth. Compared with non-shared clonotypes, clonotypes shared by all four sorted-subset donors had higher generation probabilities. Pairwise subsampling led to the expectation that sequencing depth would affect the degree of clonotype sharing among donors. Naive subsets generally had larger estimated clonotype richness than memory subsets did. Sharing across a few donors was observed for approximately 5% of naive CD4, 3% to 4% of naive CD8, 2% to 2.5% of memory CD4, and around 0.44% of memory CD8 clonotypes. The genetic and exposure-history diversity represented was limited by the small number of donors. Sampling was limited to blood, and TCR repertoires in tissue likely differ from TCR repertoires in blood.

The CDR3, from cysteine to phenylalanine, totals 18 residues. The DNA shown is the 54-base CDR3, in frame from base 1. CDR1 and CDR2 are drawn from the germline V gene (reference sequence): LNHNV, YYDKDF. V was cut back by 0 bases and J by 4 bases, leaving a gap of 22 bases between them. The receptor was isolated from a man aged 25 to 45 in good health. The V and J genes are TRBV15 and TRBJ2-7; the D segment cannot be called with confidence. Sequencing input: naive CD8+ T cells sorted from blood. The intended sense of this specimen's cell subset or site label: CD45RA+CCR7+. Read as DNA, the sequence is TGTGCCACCAGCAGAGATCCGAAGGCCGGCTTCGGAACGTACGAGCAGTACTTC. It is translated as CATSRDPKAGFGTYEQYF. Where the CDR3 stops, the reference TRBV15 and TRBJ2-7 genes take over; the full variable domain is DAMVIQNPRYQVTQFGKPVTLSCSQTLNHNVMYWYQQKSSQAPKLLFHYYDKDFNNEADTPDNFQSRRPNTSFCFLDIRSPGLGDTAMYLCATSRDPKAGFGTYEQYFGPGTRLTVT.